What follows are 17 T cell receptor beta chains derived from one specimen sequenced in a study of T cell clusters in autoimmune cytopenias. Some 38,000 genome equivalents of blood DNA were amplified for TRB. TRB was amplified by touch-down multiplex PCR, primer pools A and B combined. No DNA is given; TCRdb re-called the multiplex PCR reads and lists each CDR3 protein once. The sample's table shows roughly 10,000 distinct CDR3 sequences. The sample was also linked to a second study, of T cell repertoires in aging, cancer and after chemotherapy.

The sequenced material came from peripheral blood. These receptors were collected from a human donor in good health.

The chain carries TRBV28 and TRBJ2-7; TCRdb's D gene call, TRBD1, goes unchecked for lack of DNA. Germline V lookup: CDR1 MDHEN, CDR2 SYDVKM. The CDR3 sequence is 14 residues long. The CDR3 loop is CASSFIQGTYEQYF.

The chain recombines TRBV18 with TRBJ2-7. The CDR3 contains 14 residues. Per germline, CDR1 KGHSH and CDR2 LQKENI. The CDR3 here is CASSPRSKDHEQYF.

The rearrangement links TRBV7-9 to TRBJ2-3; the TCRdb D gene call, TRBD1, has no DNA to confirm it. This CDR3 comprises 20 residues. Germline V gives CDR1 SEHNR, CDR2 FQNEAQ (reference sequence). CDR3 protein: CASSPPGQETGGGPGDTQYF. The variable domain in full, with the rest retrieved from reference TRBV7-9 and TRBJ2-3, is DTGVSQNPRHKITKRGQNVTFRCDPISEHNRLYWYRQTLGQGPEFLTYFQNEAQLEKSRLLSDRFSAERPKGSFSTLEIQRTEQGDSAMYLCASSPPGQETGGGPGDTQYFGPGTRLTVL.

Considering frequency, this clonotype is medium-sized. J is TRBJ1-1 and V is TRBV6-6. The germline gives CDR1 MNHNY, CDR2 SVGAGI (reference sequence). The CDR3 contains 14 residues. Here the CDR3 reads CASSYSTGSTEAFF.

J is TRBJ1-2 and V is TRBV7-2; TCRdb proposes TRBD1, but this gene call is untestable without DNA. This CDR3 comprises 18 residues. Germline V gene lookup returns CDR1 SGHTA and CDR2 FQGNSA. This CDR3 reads CASSSSNPGQGARHGYTF.

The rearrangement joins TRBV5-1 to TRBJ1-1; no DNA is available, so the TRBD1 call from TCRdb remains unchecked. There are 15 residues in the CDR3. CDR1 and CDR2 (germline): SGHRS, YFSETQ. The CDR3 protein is CASSQTTGDRLAAFF.

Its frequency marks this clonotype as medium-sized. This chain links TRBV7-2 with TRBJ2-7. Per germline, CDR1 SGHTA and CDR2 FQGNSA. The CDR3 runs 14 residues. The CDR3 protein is CASSLEWFSYEQYF.

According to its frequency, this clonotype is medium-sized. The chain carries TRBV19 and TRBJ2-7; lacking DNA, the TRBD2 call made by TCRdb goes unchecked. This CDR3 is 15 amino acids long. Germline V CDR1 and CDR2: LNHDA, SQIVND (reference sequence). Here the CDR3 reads CASSIGPEGHYEQYF. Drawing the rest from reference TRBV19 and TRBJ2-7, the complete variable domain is DGGITQSPKYLFRKEGQNVTLSCEQNLNHDAMYWYRQDPGQGLRLIYYSQIVNDFQKGDIAEGYSVSREKKESFPLTVTSAQKNPTAFYLCASSIGPEGHYEQYFGPGTRLTVT.

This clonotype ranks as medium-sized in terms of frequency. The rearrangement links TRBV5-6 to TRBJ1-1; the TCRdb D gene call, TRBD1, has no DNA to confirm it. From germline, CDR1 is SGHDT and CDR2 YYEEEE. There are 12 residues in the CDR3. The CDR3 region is CASTRQDTEAFF.

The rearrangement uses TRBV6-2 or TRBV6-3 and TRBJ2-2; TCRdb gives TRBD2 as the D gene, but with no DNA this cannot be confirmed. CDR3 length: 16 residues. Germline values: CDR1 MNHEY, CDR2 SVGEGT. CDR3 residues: CASRRRPSGGAGELFF.

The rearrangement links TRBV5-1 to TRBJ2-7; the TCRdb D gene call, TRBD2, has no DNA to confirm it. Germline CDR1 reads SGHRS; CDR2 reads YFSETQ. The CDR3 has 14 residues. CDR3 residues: CASSLAGGPDEQYF.

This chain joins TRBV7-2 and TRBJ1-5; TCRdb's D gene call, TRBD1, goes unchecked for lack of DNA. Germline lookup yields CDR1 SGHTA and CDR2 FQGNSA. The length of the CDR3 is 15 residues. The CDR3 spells CASNWDLNSNQPQHF.

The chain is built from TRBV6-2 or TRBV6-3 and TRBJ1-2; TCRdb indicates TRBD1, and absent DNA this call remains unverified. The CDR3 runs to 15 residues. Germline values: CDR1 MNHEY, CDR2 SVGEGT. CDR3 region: CASSKQTGFGYGYTF.

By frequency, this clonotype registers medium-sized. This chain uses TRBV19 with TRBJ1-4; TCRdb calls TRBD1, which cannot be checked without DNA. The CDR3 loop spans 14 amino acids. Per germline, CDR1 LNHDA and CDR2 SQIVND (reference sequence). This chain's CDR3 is CASRRTDSSEKLFF.

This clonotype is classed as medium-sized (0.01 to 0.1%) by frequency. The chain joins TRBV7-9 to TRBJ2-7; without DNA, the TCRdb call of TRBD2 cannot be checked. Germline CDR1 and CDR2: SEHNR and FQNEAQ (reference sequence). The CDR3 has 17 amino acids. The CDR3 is CASSPRLAGDHSYEQYF.

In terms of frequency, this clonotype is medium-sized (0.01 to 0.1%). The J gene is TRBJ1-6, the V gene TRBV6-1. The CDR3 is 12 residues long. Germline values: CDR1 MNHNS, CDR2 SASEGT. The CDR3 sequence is CASRKENSPLHF.

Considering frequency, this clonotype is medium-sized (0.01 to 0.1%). Here the CDR3 reads CASRLSPYNEQFF. The chain carries TRBV19 and TRBJ2-1. The CDR3 contains 13 residues. The V gene's germline CDR1 is LNHDA and CDR2 SQIVND (reference sequence).